A selection of T cell receptor beta chains follows, all from one sample in a study of cytotoxic CD8 clonotypes in ibrutinib-treated CLL. The repertoire was sequenced with immunoSEQ multiplex PCR; TCRdb's copy has only in-frame clones and lacks some. The data contain 35,000 to 40,000 clones, less than 85% of them singletons. The sample in question was PBMCs, obtained at disease progression, from a patient treated with ibrutinib. Receptor source: a human donor with chronic lymphocytic leukemia. Each CDR3 is given with its conserved first and last residue. The D gene is left open where the match is weak. A clone size is listed for some rows: how often the clone was seen (once, few, many), or a class if it is expanded.

D	size	length	J	V	DNA	CDR3
NA	NA	13	TRBJ1-1	TRBV19	TGTGCCACCCGGGGGCTGACGGAGCCTGAAGCTTTCTTT	CATRGLTEPEAFF
TRBD2	NA	12	TRBJ2-4	TRBV7-9	TGTGCCAGCAGCTTGACTAGCGACATTCAGTACTTC	CASSLTSDIQYF
NA	once	12	TRBJ2-1	TRBV5-1	TGCGCCAGCAGCTTGGGACTCACTGAGCAGTTCTTC	CASSLGLTEQFF
NA	NA	16	TRBJ2-1	TRBV7-8	TGTGCCAGCAGCCTAGGGGGGGGAAGGAGTTACAATGAGCAGTTCTTC	CASSLGGGRSYNEQFF
TRBD2	NA	13	TRBJ2-7	TRBV15	TGTGCCACCCGGGTCGGGGGGTTGTACGAGCAGTACTTC	CATRVGGLYEQYF
NA	NA	15	TRBJ2-1	TRBV19	TGTGCCAGTAGTAACGGACAGAGTAGGGGCGATGAGCAGTTCTTC	CASSNGQSRGDEQFF
NA	few	14	TRBJ2-3	TRBV9	TGTGCCAGCAGCGTAGAGGGTTACACAGATACGCAGTATTTT	CASSVEGYTDTQYF
NA	NA	13	TRBJ1-2	TRBV6-5	TGTGCCAGCAGTTACTCTTACGGAGGGGGCTACACCTTC	CASSYSYGGGYTF
NA	NA	11	TRBJ1-1	TRBV28	TGTGCCAGCACTAGTGGGGCTGAAGCTTTCTTT	CASTSGAEAFF
NA	NA	13	TRBJ1-1	TRBV6-6	TGTGCCAGCAGAGAACAGGTGGTCGCTGAAGCTTTCTTT	CASREQVVAEAFF
TRBD1	NA	15	TRBJ1-4	TRBV19	TGTGCCAGTAGTATAGGGGACAGTTTTAATGAAAAACTGTTTTTT	CASSIGDSFNEKLFF
NA	NA	16	TRBJ1-2	TRBV28	TGTGCCAGCGCCCCCGTAAAGGGCCGGCGACTCTATGGCTACACCTTC	CASAPVKGRRLYGYTF
NA	NA	18	TRBJ2-1	TRBV21-1	TGTGCCAGCAGCACGGGAAAGCTAGCGGGAGGACTTGGGAATGAGCAGTTCTTC	CASSTGKLAGGLGNEQFF
TRBD2	NA	15	TRBJ2-2	TRBV27	TGTGCCAGCAGTCCTTCGGCGGGAGTGCCCGGGGAGCTGTTTTTT	CASSPSAGVPGELFF
NA	NA	14	TRBJ1-4	TRBV6-5	TGTGCCAGCAGTTACGCGGAGACTAATGAAAAACTGTTTTTT	CASSYAETNEKLFF
NA	NA	14	TRBJ1-2	TRBV10-3	TGTGCCATCAGTGAAAACAGCCGTGTCGATGGCTACACCTTC	CAISENSRVDGYTF
TRBD2	NA	14	TRBJ2-1	TRBV7-2	TGTGCCAGCAGCTTGGCGGGGGGGCCGGATGAGCAGTTCTTC	CASSLAGGPDEQFF
TRBD2	NA	15	TRBJ2-7	TRBV11-2	TGTGCCAGCAGCCTAATAAGGACTAGCGGCTACGAGCAGTACTTC	CASSLIRTSGYEQYF
TRBD2	once	14	TRBJ2-7	TRBV27	TGTGCCAGCAGTTTTGCTAGCGGGGGTTACGAGCAGTACTTC	CASSFASGGYEQYF
NA	NA	14	TRBJ1-1	TRBV5-1	TGCGCCAGCACTCTGACAGGATCGAACACTGAAGCTTTCTTT	CASTLTGSNTEAFF
NA	NA	13	TRBJ2-7	TRBV6-5	TGTGCCAGCAGTTACGACAGACAGTACGAGCAGTACTTC	CASSYDRQYEQYF
TRBD1	NA	15	TRBJ1-4	TRBV18	TGTGCCAGCTCACCACCGGGACAGGCTAATGAAAAACTGTTTTTT	CASSPPGQANEKLFF
NA	few	12	TRBJ2-7	TRBV7-2	TGTGCCAGCAGCCGGACCACCTACGAGCAGTACTTC	CASSRTTYEQYF
NA	NA	16	TRBJ2-5	TRBV4-2	TGTGCCAGCAGCCAAGACGGATCGGCGGGCCGGGAGACCCAGTACTTC	CASSQDGSAGRETQYF
NA	few	15	TRBJ1-6	TRBV18	TGTGCCAGCTCACGGAATCCCCCGAATAATTCACCCCTCCACTTT	CASSRNPPNNSPLHF
NA	few	14	TRBJ1-2	TRBV2	TGTGCCAGCAAGCAGGGGCTCACGGGCTATGGCTACACCTTC	CASKQGLTGYGYTF
TRBD1	few	14	TRBJ2-7	TRBV5-6	TGTGCCAGCAGCTCCGTGGACAGGTCGGGCGAGCAGTACTTC	CASSSVDRSGEQYF
NA	NA	14	TRBJ1-1	TRBV28	TGTGCCAGCACCGCAGGGCAGGGGAGCACTGAAGCTTTCTTT	CASTAGQGSTEAFF
NA	few	13	TRBJ1-1	TRBV19	TGTGCCAGTAGTGTCAAGGGGGACACTGAAGCTTTCTTT	CASSVKGDTEAFF
NA	once	15	TRBJ2-3	TRBV11-3	TGTGCCAGCAGCTCCTTGGGGGGAGACGCAGATACGCAGTATTTT	CASSSLGGDADTQYF
NA	NA	15	TRBJ2-3	TRBV13	TGTGCCAGTGGATCGTCCCTTACCCTCACAGATACGCAGTATTTT	CASGSSLTLTDTQYF
NA	NA	14	TRBJ1-2	TRBV9	TGTGCCAGCAGCGTAGATCCGGGAGACTATGGCTACACCTTC	CASSVDPGDYGYTF
NA	NA	16	TRBJ1-1	TRBV2	TGTGCCAGCAGTGTCACCAGAAACGACATGAACACTGAAGCTTTCTTT	CASSVTRNDMNTEAFF
TRBD1	NA	13	TRBJ1-2	TRBV28	TGTGCCAGCAGTTTAGGACAGGCTCATGGCTACACCTTC	CASSLGQAHGYTF
NA	NA	16	TRBJ2-6	TRBV18	TGTGCCAGCTCACCAATGGGGGGGCCTGGGGCCAACGTCCTGACTTTC	CASSPMGGPGANVLTF
NA	NA	11	TRBJ1-1	TRBV2	TGTGCCAGCAGTGATCTCGCTGAAGCTTTCTTT	CASSDLAEAFF
NA	NA	11	TRBJ1-2	TRBV28	TGTGCCAGCAGTTCTAGAAATGGCTACACCTTC	CASSSRNGYTF
TRBD1	few	15	TRBJ1-5	TRBV7-8	TGTGCCAGCAGCTTGCAGACAGGGGGCGTTCAGCCCCAGCATTTT	CASSLQTGGVQPQHF
TRBD2	few	14	TRBJ2-5	TRBV29-1	TGCAGCGTCGCCCTAGCGGGGATTCAAGAGACCCAGTACTTC	CSVALAGIQETQYF
NA	few	12	TRBJ2-1	TRBV6-5	TGTGCCAGCAGCACTAGGACCAACCGCCAGTTCTTC	CASSTRTNRQFF
NA	few	13	TRBJ1-5	TRBV6-5	TGTGCCAGCAGTTACGGGACCGGTCAGCCCCAGCATTTT	CASSYGTGQPQHF
TRBD2	NA	17	TRBJ2-7	TRBV27	TGTGCCAGCAGTTTATGGGGTAGCGGGAGTGTCTCCTACGAGCAGTACTTC	CASSLWGSGSVSYEQYF
NA	NA	15	TRBJ2-4	TRBV25-1	TGTGCCAGCATCGATGAGACAGCCTACCCTAACATTCAGTACTTC	CASIDETAYPNIQYF
NA	NA	14	TRBJ2-1	TRBV18	TGTGCCAGCTCACCGGGGGGCGGAGGGAATGAGCAGTTCTTC	CASSPGGGGNEQFF
TRBD2	NA	16	TRBJ2-7	TRBV14	TGTGCCAGCAGCCGGGGACTAGCGTTGAGCTCCTACGAGCAGTACTTC	CASSRGLALSSYEQYF
NA	NA	11	TRBJ2-7	TRBV6-6	TGTGCCAGCAGTCCTAGATACGAGCAGTACTTC	CASSPRYEQYF
NA	NA	14	TRBJ2-3	TRBV19	TGTGCCAGTAGTACCATAGCGGGCACAGATACGCAGTATTTT	CASSTIAGTDTQYF
TRBD2	NA	17	TRBJ2-1	TRBV7-9	TGTGCCAGCAGCTCGGCTGAGTGGGAGGGGTTCTACAATGAGCAGTTCTTC	CASSSAEWEGFYNEQFF